This TCR beta chain was sequenced during a study of cytomegalovirus exposure and HLA in healthy donors. Broader study findings: Three CMV-associated chains were confirmed in vitro to be specific for CMV antigens.

Concerning this clone: Antigen specificity is unknown.

Unmatched junction bases numbered 6, after V lost 2 bases and J lost 0 bases. Germline V gives CDR1 MNHNS, CDR2 SASEGT. There are 17 residues in the CDR3. The PCR used 60 Vbeta and 13 Jbeta primers. This table comes from immunoSEQ multiplex PCR, and its TCRdb copy is limited to in-frame clones, with some not included. The sample contains approximately 130,000 clones, over 80% of which appear only once. Sequencing was performed on PBMCs. The V call is TRBV6-1, the J call TRBJ2-2; 7 bases line up with TRBD1. This sequence originates from a boy aged 5-17 years in good health and CMV-seronegative. CDR3 region: CASSEPGQIANTGELFF. The CDR3 bases are TGTGCCAGCAGTGAACCGGGACAGATAGCGAACACCGGGGAGCTGTTTTTT.